This is a list of T cell receptor beta chains from one sample in a study of blood T cell repertoires in COVID-19. Measured with immunoSEQ multiplex PCR; TCRdb has only the in-frame clones, and not every one. The table includes 35,000 or so clones, 75% to 90% detected once. Sequenced input: peripheral blood. The source of these receptors is a human donor in a cohort sampled during active or convalescent COVID-19. The donor label of this sample is uncertain. Both conserved end residues are part of each CDR3. D genes are given only for firm matches. Size tells how often a clone was seen (once, few, many) or the class of an expanded clone, and some rows leave it out.

DNA: TGTGCCAGCAGCGTACGCGGGAGGGCCGATGCGGCCCAGTACTTC
CDR3: CASSVRGRADAAQYF
D: TRBD2
V: TRBV9
length: 15
J: TRBJ2-5
size: .

DNA: TGTGCCAGCAGTGAGCAATCCGGGACGGGAGGGTACGAGCAGTACTTC
CDR3: CASSEQSGTGGYEQYF
D: TRBD2
V: TRBV2
length: 16
J: TRBJ2-7
size: .

DNA: TGTGCCAGCAGCCTACACTACGAGCAGTACTTC
CDR3: CASSLHYEQYF
D: .
V: TRBV3-1/TRBV3-2
length: 11
J: TRBJ2-7
size: few

DNA: TGTGCAAGTCGCCCCCGGGACAGAAACACCGGGGAGCTGTTTTTT
CDR3: CASRPRDRNTGELFF
D: .
V: TRBV12-2
length: 15
J: TRBJ2-2
size: .

DNA: TGTGCCAGTAGTATCGCAGGGACTGGAAACACCATATATTTT
CDR3: CASSIAGTGNTIYF
D: .
V: TRBV19
length: 14
J: TRBJ1-3
size: .

DNA: TGTGCCAGCAGCCAAGACGGGATTCAAGAGACCCAGTACTTC
CDR3: CASSQDGIQETQYF
D: .
V: TRBV4-2
length: 14
J: TRBJ2-5
size: .

DNA: TGTGCCAGCAGCGTTGCGGGAGCGAGGGGTGAGCAGTTCTTC
CDR3: CASSVAGARGEQFF
D: TRBD2
V: TRBV9
length: 14
J: TRBJ2-1
size: once

DNA: TGTGCCAGCAGTTACTCGGCAGGGGCGTCACAAGAGACCCAGTACTTC
CDR3: CASSYSAGASQETQYF
D: .
V: TRBV6-2/TRBV6-3
length: 16
J: TRBJ2-5
size: once

DNA: TGTGCCTGGAGTGTCCGGACTAGCGGGAGGTCCGAGCAGTACTTC
CDR3: CAWSVRTSGRSEQYF
D: TRBD2
V: TRBV30
length: 15
J: TRBJ2-7
size: .

DNA: TGTGCCAGCTCACCCCGCAGGGATGAGACCCAGTACTTC
CDR3: CASSPRRDETQYF
D: .
V: TRBV18
length: 13
J: TRBJ2-5
size: few

DNA: TGTGCCAGCAGTACTGGGGGCCACAGGGGGAGGAAGGACGAGCAGTACTTC
CDR3: CASSTGGHRGRKDEQYF
D: TRBD1
V: TRBV6-2/TRBV6-3
length: 17
J: TRBJ2-7
size: .

DNA: TGTGCCTGGACTTCGACAGGGGCCTTTCGGGCCGGGGAGCTGTTTTTT
CDR3: CAWTSTGAFRAGELFF
D: TRBD1
V: TRBV30
length: 16
J: TRBJ2-2
size: .

DNA: TGCGCCAGCAGCTTGGAAGGGGTAGTAAATTCACCCCTCCACTTT
CDR3: CASSLEGVVNSPLHF
D: .
V: TRBV5-1
length: 15
J: TRBJ1-6
size: .

DNA: TGCGCCAGCAGCCAAGAAATATCGGTTGATTGGACTGAAGCTTTCTTT
CDR3: CASSQEISVDWTEAFF
D: .
V: TRBV4-3
length: 16
J: TRBJ1-1
size: few

DNA: TGTGCCAGCAGCTTCCGAAACAGGGAGCAAGGTGGCTACACCTTC
CDR3: CASSFRNREQGGYTF
D: .
V: TRBV5-4
length: 15
J: TRBJ1-2
size: .

DNA: TGTGCCAGCAGTCAGGGGGGCGGGTTAAGCTCTGGAAACACCATATATTTT
CDR3: CASSQGGGLSSGNTIYF
D: TRBD1
V: TRBV9
length: 17
J: TRBJ1-3
size: few

DNA: TGTGCCAGCTCATCATCACAGTACTCTGGAAACACCATATATTTT
CDR3: CASSSSQYSGNTIYF
D: .
V: TRBV18
length: 15
J: TRBJ1-3
size: .

DNA: TGTGCCAGTAGGCCGGGACAGCGGGCAGATACGCAGTATTTT
CDR3: CASRPGQRADTQYF
D: .
V: TRBV19
length: 14
J: TRBJ2-3
size: once

DNA: TGTGCCAGCAGTCCCGTGGGAAGGGGTGGCTCCTATAATTCACCCCTCCACTTT
CDR3: CASSPVGRGGSYNSPLHF
D: .
V: TRBV25-1
length: 18
J: TRBJ1-6
size: .

DNA: TGTGCCAGCAGCCGCGCTGGCTATAATTCACCCCTCCACTTT
CDR3: CASSRAGYNSPLHF
D: .
V: TRBV7-9
length: 14
J: TRBJ1-6
size: .

DNA: TGTGCCAGCAGTTCCCCGTCGGGCGGGGTCACTGAAGCTTTCTTT
CDR3: CASSSPSGGVTEAFF
D: .
V: TRBV28
length: 15
J: TRBJ1-1
size: .

DNA: TGTGCCAGCACCCTTGAAGGGGCGAACACTGAAGCTTTCTTT
CDR3: CASTLEGANTEAFF
D: .
V: TRBV7-8
length: 14
J: TRBJ1-1
size: .

DNA: TGCGCCAGCAGCCGGGGGCGGGAGCCGACCAATGAGCAGTTCTTC
CDR3: CASSRGREPTNEQFF
D: .
V: TRBV5-1
length: 15
J: TRBJ2-1
size: .

DNA: TGTGCCAGCGAGGGTAACGGGGGAAGCTCCTACAATGAGCAGTTCTTC
CDR3: CASEGNGGSSYNEQFF
D: .
V: TRBV7-2
length: 16
J: TRBJ2-1
size: .

DNA: TGCGCCAGCAGCCTTAGGACAGGGGGGAGTTACGAGCAGTACTTC
CDR3: CASSLRTGGSYEQYF
D: TRBD1
V: TRBV4-3
length: 15
J: TRBJ2-7
size: .

DNA: TGTGCCTGGAGTAGCGGGAGTAGCTACGAGCAGTACTTC
CDR3: CAWSSGSSYEQYF
D: TRBD2
V: TRBV30
length: 13
J: TRBJ2-7
size: .

DNA: TGTGCCACCAGCAGGCGGACTAGGGGGTACAATGAGCAGTTCTTC
CDR3: CATSRRTRGYNEQFF
D: .
V: TRBV15
length: 15
J: TRBJ2-1
size: .

DNA: TGTGCCGCCGGGACTAGAAGCACAGATACGCAGTATTTT
CDR3: CAAGTRSTDTQYF
D: TRBD2
V: TRBV3-1/TRBV3-2
length: 13
J: TRBJ2-3
size: .

DNA: TGTGCCAGCAGTTCAACCGGGACAGACTACGAGCAGTACTTC
CDR3: CASSSTGTDYEQYF
D: TRBD1
V: TRBV25-1
length: 14
J: TRBJ2-7
size: .

DNA: TGTGCCAGCAGCTTAGCGACAACAGCTACTGAAGCTTTCTTT
CDR3: CASSLATTATEAFF
D: .
V: TRBV7-9
length: 14
J: TRBJ1-1
size: .

DNA: TGTGCCAGCAGCCAGCGAGGGACAGGCACCTACGAGCAGTACTTC
CDR3: CASSQRGTGTYEQYF
D: TRBD1
V: TRBV6-2/TRBV6-3
length: 15
J: TRBJ2-7
size: .

DNA: TGTGCCTACTCAACGGGAGAGACCCAGTACTTC
CDR3: CAYSTGETQYF
D: .
V: TRBV6-6
length: 11
J: TRBJ2-5
size: once

DNA: TGTGCCAGCAGCCGCGAAGCTAGCGGGAGGAGTGAGACCCAGTACTTC
CDR3: CASSREASGRSETQYF
D: TRBD2
V: TRBV7-6
length: 16
J: TRBJ2-5
size: .

DNA: TGTGCCAGTAGTATCGAAAACATTCAGTACTTC
CDR3: CASSIENIQYF
D: .
V: TRBV19
length: 11
J: TRBJ2-4
size: .

DNA: TGTGCCAGCAGCTTAGTGCAGGATAATGGCTACACCTTC
CDR3: CASSLVQDNGYTF
D: .
V: TRBV7-9
length: 13
J: TRBJ1-2
size: .

DNA: TGTGCTAGCGGCTTAAATCGGGGGGCGGGAGAGACCCAGTACTTC
CDR3: CASGLNRGAGETQYF
D: .
V: TRBV7-7
length: 15
J: TRBJ2-5
size: .

DNA: TGCGCCAGCAGCCCCGAAAGAGTGGACACCGGGGAGCTGTTTTTT
CDR3: CASSPERVDTGELFF
D: .
V: TRBV5-1
length: 15
J: TRBJ2-2
size: few

DNA: TGTGCCAGCAGCTTAGGTTCTAGTTTTTATGAGCAGTTCTTC
CDR3: CASSLGSSFYEQFF
D: .
V: TRBV7-2
length: 14
J: TRBJ2-1
size: .

DNA: TGTGCCAGCAGCGTAGAAGACAGGACCTACGAGCAGTACTTC
CDR3: CASSVEDRTYEQYF
D: .
V: TRBV9
length: 14
J: TRBJ2-7
size: .

DNA: TGTGCCAGCAGTCTTAGCAACATTCAGTACTTC
CDR3: CASSLSNIQYF
D: .
V: TRBV2
length: 11
J: TRBJ2-4
size: .

DNA: TGCGCCAGCAAGAGAAGGCTAGCGGTTCCTTACGAAGGCAATGAGCAGTTCTTC
CDR3: CASKRRLAVPYEGNEQFF
D: TRBD2
V: TRBV5-1
length: 18
J: TRBJ2-1
size: .

DNA: TGTGCCAGCAGCTTAGTTGCAGGGTCGAATCAGCCCCAGCATTTT
CDR3: CASSLVAGSNQPQHF
D: .
V: TRBV7-2
length: 15
J: TRBJ1-5
size: .

DNA: TGTGCCAGCAGCCAGGGCCTAGAGACCCAGTACTTC
CDR3: CASSQGLETQYF
D: .
V: TRBV7-2
length: 12
J: TRBJ2-5
size: .

DNA: TGTGCCTGGAGTTTACAGAGCTCTGGAAACACCATATATTTT
CDR3: CAWSLQSSGNTIYF
D: .
V: TRBV30
length: 14
J: TRBJ1-3
size: once

DNA: TGTGCCAGTAGTATCGGCCGACGGGACACCATATATTTT
CDR3: CASSIGRRDTIYF
D: .
V: TRBV19
length: 13
J: TRBJ1-3
size: .

DNA: TGTGCCAGCAGCGGAGGGACAGGGGTTTCGGCTTTCTTT
CDR3: CASSGGTGVSAFF
D: TRBD1
V: TRBV5-5
length: 13
J: TRBJ1-1
size: .

DNA: TGTGCCAGCAGTTTAGCGGGAGGGATCGGGGAGCTGTTTTTT
CDR3: CASSLAGGIGELFF
D: TRBD2
V: TRBV27
length: 14
J: TRBJ2-2
size: .

DNA: TGTGCCAGCAGCTCCACAGGGTGGGACACTGAAGCTTTCTTT
CDR3: CASSSTGWDTEAFF
D: .
V: TRBV7-6
length: 14
J: TRBJ1-1
size: .

DNA: TGTGCCAGCAGCCAGGAAGGACTAGTTATGGCCGGGGAGCTGTTTTTT
CDR3: CASSQEGLVMAGELFF
D: TRBD2
V: TRBV3-1/TRBV3-2
length: 16
J: TRBJ2-2
size: .

DNA: TGTGCCACCAAGAGGCCCTCGGACACCTATTCACCCCTCCACTTT
CDR3: CATKRPSDTYSPLHF
D: .
V: TRBV24-1
length: 15
J: TRBJ1-6
size: .

DNA: TGTGCCACCAGTGATTCAAGCGGGACAGGGAAGATGCTGGGACAGTACTTC
CDR3: CATSDSSGTGKMLGQYF
D: TRBD1
V: TRBV24-1
length: 17
J: TRBJ2-7
size: .

DNA: TGTGCCAGCAGCGAGGGGACTAGCGGGAGTTACGAGCAGTACTTC
CDR3: CASSEGTSGSYEQYF
D: .
V: TRBV21-1
length: 15
J: TRBJ2-7
size: once

DNA: TGTGCCAGCAGCCAATTCAGGGCGGACACTGAAGCTTTCTTT
CDR3: CASSQFRADTEAFF
D: .
V: TRBV14
length: 14
J: TRBJ1-1
size: few

DNA: TGTGCCAGCAGTTACTCACCGGACATGTCTGGAAACACCATATATTTT
CDR3: CASSYSPDMSGNTIYF
D: .
V: TRBV6-5
length: 16
J: TRBJ1-3
size: .

DNA: TGTGCCAGCAGCCAAGGTAGCGGGAGGGAGCAGTTCTTC
CDR3: CASSQGSGREQFF
D: TRBD2
V: TRBV3-1/TRBV3-2
length: 13
J: TRBJ2-1
size: .